What follows is one TCR beta chain and its context. What it recognizes is unknown. With 1 base removed from V and 0 bases from J, the gap between germline ends came to 10 bases. This CDR3 region has 16 residues. Germline loops: CDR1 SEHNR, CDR2 FQNEAQ (reference sequence). Researchers used 5'RACE with constant-segment primers to make TCR alpha and TCR beta cDNA libraries that carry sample barcodes and UMIs. From the 5' RACE reads, TCRdb called clonotypes with MiXCR, one entry per CDR3 protein. The data hold a few hundred thousand distinct CDR3 sequences, with nearly 25% observed a single time. This sample is drawn from a study of T-cell memory formation after mild COVID-19. Study results and caveats: Clones that shrank (day 15 to 85) were balanced CD4/CD8, whereas later expanders leaned CD4+.

The chain joins TRBV7-9 to TRBJ1-3; D is possibly TRBD1 (5 bases). Specimen: PBMCs or a T cell subset sorted from them (not recorded which). The receptor comes from an adult woman who had mild COVID-19 (a few samples of this study predate the infection). Cell type and time point are not known. The CDR3 spells CASSLVGLSSGNTIYF. The CDR3 coding sequence is TGTGCCAGCAGCTTAGTGGGACTGAGCTCTGGAAACACCATATATTTT. The complete variable domain, with remaining parts taken from reference TRBV7-9 and TRBJ1-3, reads DTGVSQNPRHKITKRGQNVTFRCDPISEHNRLYWYRQTLGQGPEFLTYFQNEAQLEKSRLLSDRFSAERPKGSFSTLEIQRTEQGDSAMYLCASSLVGLSSGNTIYFGEGSWLTVV.